One and the same sample provided the 20 T cell receptor beta chains below, sequenced in a study of CD8 T cells in Susac syndrome. Reverse transcription of roughly 0.5 to 1 ug RNA was carried out with random hexamers. From the immunoSEQ multiplex PCR reads, TCRdb called clonotypes with MiXCR, one entry per CDR3 protein. The table has 70,000 or so distinct CDR3 sequences, 95% seen once; the top ten hold roughly 0.22%. Sample: CD8+ T cells from PBMCs. These receptors all come from a human donor in good health.

The chain couples TRBV19 to TRBJ2-7; a possible D gene is TRBD2 (6 bases). CDR1 and CDR2 from the germline V gene are LNHDA and SQIVND (reference sequence). V was trimmed by 6 bases and J by 5 bases, leaving 20 bases between them. CDR3 size: 15 residues. CDR3 DNA: TGTGCCAGTAGCCTATCTCTAGGAGGGGCCCACGAGCAGTACGTC. Its translation is CASSLSLGGAHEQYV.

The V call is TRBV13, the J call TRBJ2-7; TRBD2 matches 13 bases. Per the germline V gene, CDR1 is PRHDT and CDR2 is FYEKMQ (reference sequence). V lost 3 bases, J lost 7 bases, and 9 bases stayed unmatched. The CDR3 spans 16 residues. CDR3 bases: TGTGCCAGCAGCTTCCCCGGACTAGCGGGGGCCCATGAGCAGTACTTC. Translated: CASSFPGLAGAHEQYF.

The chain links TRBV7-9 to TRBJ1-5; the match to TRBD1 covers 10 bases. Per germline, CDR1 SEHNR and CDR2 FQNEAQ (reference sequence). The CDR3 has 16 residues. The J segment lost 6 bases and the V segment lost 5 bases, leaving 10 bases of the junction unmatched. CDR3 protein: CASSQGGQGKTQPQHF. The CDR3 region has the DNA TGTGCCAGCAGCCAAGGGGGACAGGGGAAGACTCAGCCCCAGCATTTT.

This rearrangement joins TRBV20-1 to TRBJ2-3; D not resolved. Germline CDR1 DFQATT, CDR2 SNEGSKA (reference sequence). Trimming removed 5 bases at V and 6 bases at J, with 21 bases between. There are 15 residues in the CDR3. The CDR3 loop reads CSAPPKWSAFDTQYF. CDR3 bases: TGCAGTGCTCCTCCCAAGTGGAGTGCGTTCGATACGCAGTATTTT.

The J gene is TRBJ2-3, the V gene TRBV9, with D maybe TRBD2 (5 bases). This CDR3 is built from 12 residues. Germline V CDR1 and CDR2: SGDLS, YYNGEE. Trimming took 7 bases from V and 3 from J, leaving 9 bases between them. DNA for the CDR3: TGTGCCAGCTCCGGGGTTACAGATACGCAGTATTTT. Translating gives CASSGVTDTQYF.

The V gene is TRBV23-1, the J gene TRBJ1-1; 7 bases agree with TRBD1. TRBV23-1 is marked as an open reading frame, function uncertain. With 1 base clipped from V and 4 bases from J, the junction kept 3 bases outside the gene matches. This CDR3 has 14 residues. CDR3 nucleotides: TGCGCCAGCAGTCAATGGTCAGGGGGCACTGAAGCTTTCTTT. It is translated as CASSQWSGGTEAFF.

The rearrangement joins TRBV30 to TRBJ1-1; D ambiguous. V shed 1 base and J shed 7 bases, with 10 bases lying between them. The CDR3 totals 12 residues. CDR1 GTSNPN and CDR2 SVGIG come from the germline V gene (reference sequence). This CDR3 reads CAWSAGRNEAFF. CDR3 nucleotides: TGTGCCTGGAGTGCTGGGAGAAATGAAGCTTTCTTT.

The J gene is TRBJ2-5, the V gene TRBV12-3 or TRBV12-4; a possible D gene is TRBD1 (6 bases). V was clipped by 7 bases and J by 4 bases, with 10 bases between them. The CDR3 runs to 12 residues. This chain's CDR3 is CASTTGRETQYF. CDR3 nucleotides: TGTGCCAGCACCACAGGGCGAGAGACCCAGTACTTC.

The chain recombines TRBV14 with TRBJ1-1; 7 nucleotides match TRBD1. There are 16 residues in the CDR3. Looked up from germline, CDR1 is SGHDN and CDR2 is FVKESK. Trimming cost V 4 bases and J 0 bases; bases outside gene matches: 8. The CDR3 sequence: CASSPFLTGVNTEAFF. The DNA of the CDR3 is TGTGCCAGCAGCCCCTTCCTAACAGGGGTGAACACTGAAGCTTTCTTT.

The chain uses TRBV29-1 and TRBJ2-1; 8 positions agree with TRBD2. The ends lost 3 bases at V and 5 bases at J; junction bases unmatched: 9. Germline CDR1 reads SQVTM; CDR2 reads ANQGSEA. The CDR3 has 15 residues. Here the CDR3 reads CSVEGGTGGDNEQFF. CDR3 bases: TGCAGCGTTGAGGGCGGCACCGGGGGGGACAATGAGCAGTTCTTC.

The V gene is TRBV4-1, the J gene TRBJ2-1, with 8 bases that match TRBD2. The CDR3 extends over 15 amino acids. V gave up 2 bases and J gave up 8 bases; unmatched junction bases: 8. Germline lookup yields CDR1 MGHRA and CDR2 YSYEKL. In nucleotides, the CDR3 is TGCGCCAGCAGCCAATACTCGGGGGGGTTCGATGAGCAGTTCTTC. Encoded protein: CASSQYSGGFDEQFF.

J is TRBJ2-2 and V is TRBV4-3, with a weak D call TRBD1 (7 bases). CDR3 length: 17 amino acids. Trimming pared 0 bases from V and 10 bases from J, leaving 21 bases between. Germline CDR1 reads LGHNA; CDR2 reads YSLEER. CDR3 protein: CASSQDLNRGLGEELFF. CDR3 DNA sequence: TGCGCCAGCAGCCAAGACTTAAACAGGGGACTTGGGGAGGAGCTGTTTTTT.

The table lists this clonotype with a count of one. V gene TRBV7-9 combines with J gene TRBJ2-4; D might be TRBD2 (6 bases). This CDR3 is built from 13 residues. In germline, CDR1 is SEHNR, CDR2 FQNEAQ (reference sequence). V lost 5 bases, J lost 9 bases, and 14 bases lay in between. This CDR3 is CASSLGLGGIQYF. The CDR3, as DNA: TGTGCCAGCAGCCTGGGACTTGGAGGCATTCAGTACTTC.

V and J are TRBV25-1 and TRBJ2-3; TRBD1 matches 8 bases. The junction had 0 bases not matched to a gene; V was cut back by 4 bases and J by 3 bases. Germline V gives CDR1 MGHDK, CDR2 SYGVNS. This CDR3 is built from 13 residues. The CDR3 loop reads CASSGTGTDTQYF. As DNA, the CDR3 is TGTGCCAGCAGTGGGACAGGGACAGATACGCAGTATTTT.

This chain joins TRBV4-1 and TRBJ1-2, with a possible D match to TRBD1 (5 bases). Germline V CDR1 and CDR2: MGHRA, YSYEKL. This CDR3 has 16 residues. Trimming removed 0 bases from V and 5 bases from J, with 16 bases in between. Here the CDR3 DNA reads TGCGCCAGCAGCCAAGATGTGCAGGGTCCCACTTATGGCTACACCTTC. Its protein is CASSQDVQGPTYGYTF.

The V gene is TRBV29-1, the J gene TRBJ2-2; 7 bases map to TRBD2. In germline, CDR1 is SQVTM, CDR2 ANQGSEA. The trim removed 4 bases at V and 2 bases at J, leaving 4 bases unmatched. The CDR3 covers 14 residues. The CDR3 sequence is CSVVGRGNTGELFF. CDR3 DNA sequence: TGCAGCGTTGTGGGGAGGGGCAACACCGGGGAGCTGTTTTTT.

The chain is built from TRBV6-5 and TRBJ2-3; D is unresolved. This CDR3 contains 12 residues. Looked up from germline, CDR1 is MNHEY and CDR2 is SVGAGI. V shed 9 bases and J shed 7 bases, with 14 bases lying between them. The CDR3 DNA reads as TGTGCCAGTCATCCTCCTGTGAATACGCAGTATTTT. It specifies CASHPPVNTQYF.

This sequence joins TRBV4-3 and TRBJ2-1; 10 bases agree with TRBD2. This CDR3 contains 16 residues. CDR1 and CDR2 from the germline V gene are LGHNA and YSLEER. After removal of 0 bases from V and 12 bases from J, the junction contained 11 bases not matched to a gene. CDR3 sequence (DNA): TGCGCCAGCAGCCAAGACGCGGCTAGCGGGGGAATCGGGCAGTTCTTC. Its protein is CASSQDAASGGIGQFF.

Only one count was recorded for this clonotype. The chain combines TRBV14 with TRBJ2-7, with 10 bases lining up with TRBD1. The V segment lost 1 base and the J segment 5 bases; nucleotides outside the gene matches: 11. Germline loops: CDR1 SGHDN, CDR2 FVKESK. The CDR3 is 17 residues long. As DNA, the CDR3 is TGTGCCAGCAGCCAAGGGCGCCCGGGACAGGGGTTTCACGAGCAGTACTTC. This codes for CASSQGRPGQGFHEQYF. Full variable domain (rest looked up from reference TRBV14 and TRBJ2-7): EAGVTQFPSHSVIEKGQTVTLRCDPISGHDNLYWYRRVMGKEIKFLLHFVKESKQDESGMPNNRFLAERTGGTYSTLKVQPAELEDSGVYFCASSQGRPGQGFHEQYFGPGTRLTVT.

V gene TRBV4-1 combines with J gene TRBJ1-2; 7 nucleotides agree with TRBD1. Germline V gene lookup returns CDR1 MGHRA and CDR2 YSYEKL. This CDR3 has 15 amino acids. The V and J ends lost 3 bases and 3 bases, in that order; junction bases with no gene match: 7. The CDR3 sequence: CASSHGTATDYGYTF. CDR3 nucleotide sequence: TGCGCCAGCAGCCACGGGACAGCGACCGACTATGGCTACACCTTC.